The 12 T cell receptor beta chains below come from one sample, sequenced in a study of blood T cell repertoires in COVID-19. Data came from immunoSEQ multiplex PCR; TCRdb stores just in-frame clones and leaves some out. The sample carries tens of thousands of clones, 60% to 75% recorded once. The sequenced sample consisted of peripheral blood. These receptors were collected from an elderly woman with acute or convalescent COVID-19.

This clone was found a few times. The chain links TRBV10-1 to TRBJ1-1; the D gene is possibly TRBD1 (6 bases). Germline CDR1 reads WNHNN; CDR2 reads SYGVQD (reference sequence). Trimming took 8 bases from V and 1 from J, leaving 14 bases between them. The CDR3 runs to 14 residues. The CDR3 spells CASRAGQTNTEAFF. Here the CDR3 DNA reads TGCGCCAGCCGTGCTGGACAGACGAACACTGAAGCTTTCTTT.

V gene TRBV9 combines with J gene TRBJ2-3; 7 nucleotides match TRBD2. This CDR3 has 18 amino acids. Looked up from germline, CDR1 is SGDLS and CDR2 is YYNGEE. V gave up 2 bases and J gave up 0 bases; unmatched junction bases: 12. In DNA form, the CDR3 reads TGTGCCAGCAGCGTCCCTTCTAGCGGTTTGTCTAGCACAGATACGCAGTATTTT. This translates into CASSVPSSGLSSTDTQYF.

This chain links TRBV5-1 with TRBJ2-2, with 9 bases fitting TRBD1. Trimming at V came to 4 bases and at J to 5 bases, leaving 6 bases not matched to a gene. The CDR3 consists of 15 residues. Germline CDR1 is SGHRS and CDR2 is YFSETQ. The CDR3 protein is CASSTRTGVTGELFF. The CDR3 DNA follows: TGCGCCAGCAGCACCCGGACAGGGGTAACCGGGGAGCTGTTTTTT.

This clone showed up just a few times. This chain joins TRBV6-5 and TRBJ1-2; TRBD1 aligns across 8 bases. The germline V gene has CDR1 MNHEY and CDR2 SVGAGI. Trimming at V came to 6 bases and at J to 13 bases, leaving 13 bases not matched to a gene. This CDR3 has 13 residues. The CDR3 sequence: CASRPPGQEHSTF. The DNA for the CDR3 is TGTGCCAGCAGACCCCCGGGACAGGAGCATTCCACCTTC.

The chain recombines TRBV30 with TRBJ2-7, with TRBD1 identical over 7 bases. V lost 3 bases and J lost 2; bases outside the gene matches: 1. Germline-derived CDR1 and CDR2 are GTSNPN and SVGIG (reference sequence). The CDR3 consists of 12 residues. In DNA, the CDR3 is TGTGCCTGGAGCGGGACAGCCTACGAGCAGTACTTC. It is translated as CAWSGTAYEQYF.

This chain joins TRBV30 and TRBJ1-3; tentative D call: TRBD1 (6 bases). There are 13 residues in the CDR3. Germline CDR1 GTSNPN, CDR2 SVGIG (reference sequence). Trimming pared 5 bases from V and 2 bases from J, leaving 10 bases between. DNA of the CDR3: TGTGCCTGGGGGTCAGGGGCTGGAAACACCATATATTTT. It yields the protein CAWGSGAGNTIYF.

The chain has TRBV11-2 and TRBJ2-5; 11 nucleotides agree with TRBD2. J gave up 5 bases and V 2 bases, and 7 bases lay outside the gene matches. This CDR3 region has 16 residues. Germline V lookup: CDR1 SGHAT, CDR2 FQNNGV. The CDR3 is CASSLLAGGPVETQYF. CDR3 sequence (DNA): TGTGCCAGCAGCTTATTAGCGGGAGGGCCGGTGGAGACCCAGTACTTC.

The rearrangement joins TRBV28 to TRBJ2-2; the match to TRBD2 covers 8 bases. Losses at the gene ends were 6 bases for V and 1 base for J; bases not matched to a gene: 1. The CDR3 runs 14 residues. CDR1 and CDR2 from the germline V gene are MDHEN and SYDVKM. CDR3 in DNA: TGTGCCAGCAGAACTAGCGGGAACACCGGGGAGCTGTTTTTT. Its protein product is CASRTSGNTGELFF.

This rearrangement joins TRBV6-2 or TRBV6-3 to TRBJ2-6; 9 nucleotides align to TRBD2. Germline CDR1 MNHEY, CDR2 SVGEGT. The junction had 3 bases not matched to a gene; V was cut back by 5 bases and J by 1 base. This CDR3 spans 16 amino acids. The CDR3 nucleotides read TGTGCCAGCAGTCTAGCGGGAAGATCTGGGGCCAACGTCCTGACTTTC. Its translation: CASSLAGRSGANVLTF.

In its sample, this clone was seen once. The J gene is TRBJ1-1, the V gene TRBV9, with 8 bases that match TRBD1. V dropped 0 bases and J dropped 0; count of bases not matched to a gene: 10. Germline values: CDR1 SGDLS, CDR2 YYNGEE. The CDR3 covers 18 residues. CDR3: CASSVEGGTGEMNTEAFF. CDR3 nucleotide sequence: TGTGCCAGCAGCGTAGAGGGGGGGACAGGAGAAATGAACACTGAAGCTTTCTTT.

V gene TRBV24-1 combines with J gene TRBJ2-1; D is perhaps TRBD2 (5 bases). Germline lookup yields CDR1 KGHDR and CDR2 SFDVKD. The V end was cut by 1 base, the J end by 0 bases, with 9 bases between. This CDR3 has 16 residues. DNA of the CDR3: TGTGCCACCAGTGATTTCCGGGGTAGCTCCTACAATGAGCAGTTCTTC. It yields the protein CATSDFRGSSYNEQFF.

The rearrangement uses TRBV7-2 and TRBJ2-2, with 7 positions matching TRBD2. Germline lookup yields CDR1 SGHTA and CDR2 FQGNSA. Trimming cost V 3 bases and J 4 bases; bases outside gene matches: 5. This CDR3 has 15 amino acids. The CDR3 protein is CASSLMGGATGELFF. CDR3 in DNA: TGTGCCAGCAGCTTGATGGGAGGGGCCACCGGGGAGCTGTTTTTT. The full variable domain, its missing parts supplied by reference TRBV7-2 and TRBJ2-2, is GAGVSQSPSNKVTEKGKDVELRCDPISGHTALYWYRQSLGQGLEFLIYFQGNSAPDKSGLPSDRFSAERTGGSVSTLTIQRTQQEDSAVYLCASSLMGGATGELFFGEGSRLTVL.